The source of this T cell receptor beta chain is a study of T-cell reconstitution after alpha-beta-depleted transplantation in children. Overall study results and limits: The main origin of T-cell counts and diversity one year after transplant was newly produced T cells.

CDR1 and CDR2 (germline): SGHVS, FQNEAQ. The CDR3 length is 17 residues. Trimming took 0 bases from V and 4 from J; bases not matched to a gene: 7. As for this clonotype: Its target is unknown.

Unique molecular identifiers featured in how the TCRbeta library was prepared. TCRdb itself ran the PCR reads through MiXCR, one entry per CDR3 protein. The sample records about 210,000 distinct CDR3 sequences, 17% being singletons. Here the sequenced sample was PBMCs, mostly from graft donor cells, taken 360 days after TCRalphabeta/CD19-depleted stem cell transplant. The chain recombines TRBV7-8 with TRBJ1-5, with 9 positions matching TRBD1. This clonotype originated in a male patient aged 2-15 years who had a stem cell transplant for acute lymphoblastic leukemia, so the T cells may come from the graft donor. The CDR3 coding sequence is TGTGCCAGCAGCTTAGCTACACAGGGGGCTGGGAATCAGCCCCAGCATTTT. This encodes CASSLATQGAGNQPQHF.